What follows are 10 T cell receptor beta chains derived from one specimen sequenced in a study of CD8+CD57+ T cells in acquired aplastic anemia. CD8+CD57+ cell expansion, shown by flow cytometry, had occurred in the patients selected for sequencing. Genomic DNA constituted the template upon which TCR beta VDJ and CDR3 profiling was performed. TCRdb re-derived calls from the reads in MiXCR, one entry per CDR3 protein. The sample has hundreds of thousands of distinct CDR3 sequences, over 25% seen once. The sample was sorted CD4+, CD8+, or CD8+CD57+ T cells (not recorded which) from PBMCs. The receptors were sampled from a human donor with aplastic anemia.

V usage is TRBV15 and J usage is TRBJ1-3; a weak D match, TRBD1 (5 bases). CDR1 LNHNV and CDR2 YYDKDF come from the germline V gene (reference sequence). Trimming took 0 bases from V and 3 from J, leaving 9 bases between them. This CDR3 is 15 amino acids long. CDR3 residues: CATSRDPGFGNTIYF. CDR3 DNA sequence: TGTGCCACCAGCAGAGATCCAGGGTTTGGAAACACCATATATTTT.

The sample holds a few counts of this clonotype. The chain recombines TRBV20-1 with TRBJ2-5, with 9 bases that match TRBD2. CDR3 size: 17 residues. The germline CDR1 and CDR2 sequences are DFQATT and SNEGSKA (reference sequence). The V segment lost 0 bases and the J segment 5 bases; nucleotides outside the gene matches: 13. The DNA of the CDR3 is TGCAGTGCTAGAGACGTCCCTCCGCGGGAGGGCCTTGAGACCCAGTACTTC. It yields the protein CSARDVPPREGLETQYF.

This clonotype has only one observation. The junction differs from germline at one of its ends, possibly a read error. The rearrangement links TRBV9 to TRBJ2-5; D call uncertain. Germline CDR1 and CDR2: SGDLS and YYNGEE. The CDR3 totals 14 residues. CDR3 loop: CASSVYPAGETLYF. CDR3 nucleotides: TGTGCCAGCAGCGTCTATCCGGCCGGAGAGACCCTGTACTTC.

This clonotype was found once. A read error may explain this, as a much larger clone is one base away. In DNA form, the CDR3 reads TGTGCCAGCAGCCCTGGGGGAGCGACCTACGAGCAGTACTTC. Protein: CASSPGGATYEQYF. The V call is TRBV7-8, the J call TRBJ2-7; either TRBD1 or TRBD2 may supply D (5 bases each). V lost 5 bases and J lost 2, with 13 bases in between. CDR3 length equals 14 residues. Germline assignment: CDR1 SGHVS and CDR2 FQNEAQ.

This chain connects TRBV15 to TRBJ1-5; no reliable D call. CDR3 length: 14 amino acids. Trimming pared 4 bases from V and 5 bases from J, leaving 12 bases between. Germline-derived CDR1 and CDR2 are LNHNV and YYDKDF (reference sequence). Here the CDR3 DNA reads TGTGCCACCAGCAACGGACGGATCGATCAGCCCCAGCATTTT. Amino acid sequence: CATSNGRIDQPQHF.

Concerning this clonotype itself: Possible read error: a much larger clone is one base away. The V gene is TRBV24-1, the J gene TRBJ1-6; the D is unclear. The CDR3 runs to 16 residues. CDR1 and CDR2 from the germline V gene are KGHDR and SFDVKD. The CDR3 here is CAPGYSPSSYNSPPHF. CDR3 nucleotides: TGTGCCCCGGGTTACAGCCCGAGCTCCTATAATTCACCCCCCCACTTT.

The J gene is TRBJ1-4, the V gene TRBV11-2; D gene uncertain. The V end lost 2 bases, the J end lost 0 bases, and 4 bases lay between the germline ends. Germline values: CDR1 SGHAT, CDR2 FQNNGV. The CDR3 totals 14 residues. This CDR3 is CASSLLATNEKLFF. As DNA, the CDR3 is TGTGCCAGCAGCTTACTTGCAACTAATGAAAAACTGTTTTTT.

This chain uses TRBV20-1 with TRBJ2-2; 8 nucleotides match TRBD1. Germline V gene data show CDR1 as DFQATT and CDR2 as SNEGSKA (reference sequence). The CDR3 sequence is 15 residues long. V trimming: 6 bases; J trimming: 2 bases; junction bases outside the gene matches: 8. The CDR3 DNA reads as TGCAGTGCCCGCGGACAGGGCACAAACACCGGGGAGCTGTTTTTT. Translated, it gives CSARGQGTNTGELFF.

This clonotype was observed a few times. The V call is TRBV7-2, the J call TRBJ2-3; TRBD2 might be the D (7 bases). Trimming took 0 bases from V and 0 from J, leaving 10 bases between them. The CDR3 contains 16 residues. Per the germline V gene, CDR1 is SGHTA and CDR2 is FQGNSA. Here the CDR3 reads CASSLARGRSTDTQYF. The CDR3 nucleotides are TGTGCCAGCAGCTTAGCGCGGGGGCGCAGCACAGATACGCAGTATTTT.

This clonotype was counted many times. Written as DNA, the CDR3 is TGTGCCACCAGTGATTTCGGAAGGCGGCTTTATCAGCCCCAGCATTTT. Its protein product is CATSDFGRRLYQPQHF. V is TRBV24-1 and J is TRBJ1-5; D not resolved. V was shortened by 1 base and J by 5 bases, with 14 bases between the two germline ends. The CDR3 consists of 16 residues. From germline, CDR1 is KGHDR and CDR2 SFDVKD.